The rows below give T cell receptor beta chains drawn from one sample of a study of CD8+ T cells in alopecia areata. Assay: immunoSEQ multiplex PCR; the TCRdb copy retains only in-frame clones and omits some. Counted here are about 260,000 clones, approximately 60% occurring once; the ten biggest clones make up roughly 0.93%. This specimen consisted of CD4+ T cells sorted from blood, obtained at approximately week 52, from a patient treated with tofacitinib. The receptors were sampled from a human donor with alopecia areata. Both conserved end residues are part of each CDR3. A D gene is named only where the DNA matches it firmly. A clone size is listed for some rows: how often the clone was seen (once, few, many), or a class if it is expanded.

abundance,v_gene,len,d_gene,j_gene,CDR3aa,CDR3nt
-,TRBV6-5,15,-,TRBJ1-1,CASSRRGAMNTEAFF,TGTGCCAGCAGCCGACGGGGGGCCATGAACACTGAAGCTTTCTTT
-,TRBV7-9,16,-,TRBJ1-2,CASSVDAGARGYGYTF,TGTGCCAGCAGCGTGGATGCGGGGGCGCGTGGCTATGGCTACACCTTC
-,TRBV5-1,14,TRBD1,TRBJ1-6,CASSFDRVGSPLHF,TGCGCCAGCAGCTTCGACAGGGTTGGTTCACCCCTCCACTTT
-,TRBV30,13,-,TRBJ1-3,CAWWTTSGNTIYF,TGTGCCTGGTGGACAACCTCTGGAAACACCATATATTTT
-,TRBV6-8,13,-,TRBJ2-2,CASSLNQGKELFF,TGTGCCAGCAGCCTAAATCAGGGGAAAGAGCTGTTTTTT
-,TRBV30,15,-,TRBJ2-3,CAWSPTGLSTDTQYF,TGTGCCTGGAGTCCGACCGGACTGAGCACAGATACGCAGTATTTT
few,TRBV29-1,10,-,TRBJ2-1,CSVEEERKFF,TGCAGCGTTGAAGAGGAGAGGAAGTTCTTC
-,TRBV7-9,12,-,TRBJ2-5,CASSRYLETQYF,TGTGCCAGCAGCCGCTACCTAGAGACCCAGTACTTC
-,TRBV5-1,17,-,TRBJ1-6,CASSLDLGPGTNSPLHF,TGCGCCAGCAGCTTGGATTTGGGGCCAGGGACTAATTCACCCCTCCACTTT
-,TRBV30,13,-,TRBJ1-1,CAWQVSRDTEAFF,TGTGCCTGGCAGGTATCGAGGGACACTGAAGCTTTCTTT
-,TRBV30,14,-,TRBJ1-2,CACNGLRALYGYTF,TGTGCCTGCAACGGGCTTAGAGCCCTCTATGGCTACACCTTC
-,TRBV11-2,15,-,TRBJ1-1,CASSSLWGKNTEAFF,TGTGCCAGCAGCTCTCTATGGGGCAAGAACACTGAAGCTTTCTTT
few,TRBV6-6,15,TRBD1,TRBJ2-7,CASSPPGTGTYEQYF,TGTGCCAGCAGTCCTCCCGGGACAGGGACCTACGAGCAGTACTTC
-,TRBV7-9,12,-,TRBJ1-1,CASSLDRSEAFF,TGTGCCAGCAGCTTAGATAGGAGTGAAGCTTTCTTT
few,TRBV6-5,13,-,TRBJ1-1,CASSYSEFSEAFF,TGTGCCAGCAGTTACTCGGAGTTCTCTGAAGCTTTCTTT
few,TRBV29-1,13,-,TRBJ1-3,CSVEDLNRNTIYF,TGCAGCGTTGAAGATCTGAATCGGAACACCATATATTTT
-,TRBV30,14,-,TRBJ2-3,CAWSASRSTDTQYF,TGTGCCTGGAGTGCGAGCCGTAGCACAGATACGCAGTATTTT
-,TRBV30,11,-,TRBJ2-5,CAWSVGETQYF,TGTGCCTGGAGTGTAGGCGAGACCCAGTACTTC
-,TRBV29-1,12,-,TRBJ2-2,CSVLRGPGELFF,TGCAGCGTCCTCCGCGGCCCCGGGGAGCTGTTTTTT
-,TRBV27,13,-,TRBJ1-6,CASSLSIGSPLHF,TGTGCCAGCAGTTTATCGATTGGCTCACCCCTCCACTTT
few,TRBV5-6,14,-,TRBJ2-4,CASSLPSGKNIQYF,TGTGCCAGCAGCTTGCCGAGTGGTAAAAACATTCAGTACTTC
once,TRBV2,13,-,TRBJ2-7,CASIVDRPYEQYF,TGTGCCAGCATCGTCGACAGGCCCTACGAGCAGTACTTC
few,TRBV30,13,-,TRBJ1-1,CAWSVQGASEAFF,TGTGCCTGGAGTGTACAAGGGGCCTCTGAAGCTTTCTTT
-,TRBV5-1,15,-,TRBJ2-3,CASSSDSTGTDTQYF,TGCGCCAGCAGCTCGGACTCCACGGGCACAGATACGCAGTATTTT
-,TRBV5-1,14,TRBD1,TRBJ2-7,CASSLGQGYYEQYF,TGCGCCAGCAGCCTAGGACAGGGATACTACGAGCAGTACTTC
-,TRBV5-6,15,-,TRBJ2-7,CASSLGYRQGGEQYF,TGTGCCAGCAGCTTGGGGTATCGGCAGGGTGGCGAGCAGTACTTC
few,TRBV5-4,13,-,TRBJ1-2,CASSLDNNYGYTF,TGTGCCAGCAGCTTGGACAATAACTATGGCTACACCTTC
-,TRBV2,12,-,TRBJ2-7,CASSEPKVEQYF,TGTGCCAGCAGTGAACCGAAGGTCGAGCAGTACTTC
-,TRBV19,15,-,TRBJ2-6,CASSNGRSGANVLTF,TGTGCCAGTAGTAATGGCAGATCTGGGGCCAACGTCCTGACTTTC
-,TRBV30,13,-,TRBJ1-2,CAWSFGTVDGYTF,TGTGCCTGGAGCTTCGGGACTGTCGATGGCTACACCTTC
few,TRBV13,14,TRBD1,TRBJ2-7,CASSTGTGLREQYF,TGTGCCAGCAGCACCGGGACAGGGCTTCGTGAGCAGTACTTC
-,TRBV30,13,-,TRBJ1-1,CAWSPGARTEAFF,TGTGCCTGGAGTCCGGGGGCGCGGACTGAAGCTTTCTTT
few,TRBV7-2,16,-,TRBJ2-4,CASSFAGAGAKNIQYF,TGTGCCAGCAGCTTCGCGGGGGCAGGGGCCAAAAACATTCAGTACTTC
-,TRBV19,15,-,TRBJ1-2,CASSTSGVITYGYTF,TGTGCCAGTAGTACCAGCGGGGTTATCACCTATGGCTACACCTTC
-,TRBV4-1,17,TRBD2,TRBJ2-5,CASSQGVSGGLRETQYF,TGCGCCAGCAGCCAAGGGGTTAGCGGGGGCCTCCGGGAGACCCAGTACTTC
few,TRBV19,16,TRBD1,TRBJ1-6,CASSVTGTGGNSPLHF,TGTGCCAGTAGTGTAACCGGGACAGGGGGCAATTCACCCCTCCACTTT
few,TRBV10-3,15,-,TRBJ1-1,CAISWKGGDGTEAFF,TGTGCCATCAGTTGGAAGGGAGGGGACGGCACTGAAGCTTTCTTT
few,TRBV29-1,12,-,TRBJ2-7,CSVGRGNYEQYF,TGCAGCGTTGGACGGGGAAACTACGAGCAGTACTTC
few,TRBV7-9,15,TRBD1,TRBJ2-1,CASSETGSSYNEQFF,TGTGCCAGCAGCGAGACAGGGAGCTCCTACAATGAGCAGTTCTTC
few,TRBV6-6,12,-,TRBJ2-7,CASSPQGYEQYF,TGTGCCAGCAGTCCACAGGGCTACGAGCAGTACTTC
few,TRBV10-3,13,-,TRBJ2-7,CAISAQQGGEQYF,TGTGCCATCAGTGCCCAGCAGGGCGGCGAGCAGTACTTC
-,TRBV27,13,-,TRBJ2-4,CASRVTGQNIQYF,TGTGCCAGCAGAGTGACAGGACAAAACATTCAGTACTTC
-,TRBV30,16,-,TRBJ2-1,CAWSVMSSSSYNEQFF,TGTGCCTGGAGTGTAATGAGCTCGAGCTCCTACAATGAGCAGTTCTTC
-,TRBV15,15,-,TRBJ1-2,CATSRDRRGANGYTF,TGTGCCACCAGCAGAGATAGAAGGGGGGCCAATGGCTACACCTTC
-,TRBV4-3,17,TRBD1,TRBJ2-7,CASSQLAGTGVSYEQYF,TGCGCCAGCAGCCAGCTGGCGGGGACAGGGGTTTCCTACGAGCAGTACTTC
-,TRBV30,12,TRBD1,TRBJ1-2,CAWDRGNYGYTF,TGTGCCTGGGACAGGGGGAACTATGGCTACACCTTC
few,TRBV28,16,-,TRBJ2-7,CASSFSLAGLAYEQYF,TGTGCCAGCAGTTTCAGTCTCGCAGGGCTAGCCTACGAGCAGTACTTC
-,TRBV7-9,14,-,TRBJ2-4,CASSFGRQVDIQYF,TGTGCCAGCAGCTTCGGGAGACAGGTCGACATTCAGTACTTC
-,TRBV5-1,15,-,TRBJ1-5,CASSLGGFGNQPQHF,TGCGCCAGCAGCTTGGGGGGCTTTGGCAATCAGCCCCAGCATTTT
-,TRBV4-2,16,TRBD2,TRBJ2-5,CASSQDTGLAKETQYF,TGTGCCAGCAGCCAGGATACGGGACTAGCGAAAGAGACCCAGTACTTC
few,TRBV6-6,14,TRBD1,TRBJ1-2,CASRTGGVLYGYTF,TGTGCCAGCAGAACAGGGGGAGTATTGTATGGCTACACCTTC
few,TRBV6-5,12,-,TRBJ1-2,CASSKVGYGYTF,TGTGCCAGCAGCAAGGTCGGCTATGGCTACACCTTC
-,TRBV30,13,-,TRBJ1-3,CGRSGGPGNTIYF,TGTGGCAGATCGGGGGGTCCTGGAAACACCATATATTTT
-,TRBV11-2,13,TRBD2,TRBJ2-7,CASSSLGRDEQYF,TGTGCCAGCAGCTCCCTTGGGAGGGACGAGCAGTACTTC
-,TRBV4-3,16,TRBD2,TRBJ2-3,CASSREWAGVTDTQYF,TGCGCCAGCAGCCGAGAATGGGCGGGGGTTACAGATACGCAGTATTTT
-,TRBV19,14,-,TRBJ2-5,CASSLRGLQETQYF,TGTGCCAGTAGCCTCCGAGGACTTCAAGAGACCCAGTACTTC
few,TRBV7-2,16,-,TRBJ2-6,CASSLAGSAGANVLTF,TGTGCCAGCAGCTTAGCCGGGTCTGCTGGGGCCAACGTCCTGACTTTC
-,TRBV30,12,-,TRBJ1-1,CASTVTNTEAFF,TGTGCCTCCACGGTGACGAACACTGAAGCTTTCTTT